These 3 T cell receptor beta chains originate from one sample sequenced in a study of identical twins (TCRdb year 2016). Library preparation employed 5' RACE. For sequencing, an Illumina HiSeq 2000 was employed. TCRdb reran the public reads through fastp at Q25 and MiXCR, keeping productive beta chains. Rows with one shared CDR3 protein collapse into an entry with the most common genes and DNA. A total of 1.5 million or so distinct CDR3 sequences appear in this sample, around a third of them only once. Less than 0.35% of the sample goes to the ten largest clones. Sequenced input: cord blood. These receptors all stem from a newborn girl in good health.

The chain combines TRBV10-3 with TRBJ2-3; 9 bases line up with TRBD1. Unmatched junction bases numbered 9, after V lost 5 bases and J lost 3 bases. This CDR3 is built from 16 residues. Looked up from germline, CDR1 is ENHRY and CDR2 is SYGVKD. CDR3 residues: CAISNRDRALTDTQYF. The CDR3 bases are TGTGCCATCAGTAACCGGGACAGGGCCTTAACAGATACGCAGTATTTT.

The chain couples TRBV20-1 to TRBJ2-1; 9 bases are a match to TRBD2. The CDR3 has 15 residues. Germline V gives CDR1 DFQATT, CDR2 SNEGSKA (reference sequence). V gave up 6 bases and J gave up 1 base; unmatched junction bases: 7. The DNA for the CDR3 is TGCAGTGCGCATCCGGGACTAGCTTCCTACAATGAGCAGTTCTTC. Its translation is CSAHPGLASYNEQFF.

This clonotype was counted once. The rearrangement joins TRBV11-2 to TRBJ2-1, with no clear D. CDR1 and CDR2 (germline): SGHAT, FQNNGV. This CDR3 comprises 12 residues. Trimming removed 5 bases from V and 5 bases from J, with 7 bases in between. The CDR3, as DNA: TGTGCCAGCAGCACCTTCAACAATGAGCAGTTCTTC. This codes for CASSTFNNEQFF.